The TCR beta chain under discussion was sequenced for a study of blood T cell repertoires in COVID-19. Trimming took off 8 bases at V and 1 base at J, with 15 bases between the two ends. Germline CDR1 MNHEY, CDR2 SVGAGI. The CDR3 consists of 14 residues. Here immunoSEQ multiplex PCR was the method, and the copy in TCRdb shows in-frame clones only, minus some. The repertoire holds under 350,000 clones, with more than 75% as singletons. The V and J genes are TRBV6-5 and TRBJ2-7; D is possibly TRBD2 (6 bases). This receptor was obtained from a man aged 25-45 years who had recovered from COVID-19. Sequenced: PBMCs or T cells enriched from blood (not recorded which). The CDR3 DNA reads as TGTGCCAGCCGCCTCGTGGGGGGATCCTACGAGCAGTACTTC. It encodes CASRLVGGSYEQYF.